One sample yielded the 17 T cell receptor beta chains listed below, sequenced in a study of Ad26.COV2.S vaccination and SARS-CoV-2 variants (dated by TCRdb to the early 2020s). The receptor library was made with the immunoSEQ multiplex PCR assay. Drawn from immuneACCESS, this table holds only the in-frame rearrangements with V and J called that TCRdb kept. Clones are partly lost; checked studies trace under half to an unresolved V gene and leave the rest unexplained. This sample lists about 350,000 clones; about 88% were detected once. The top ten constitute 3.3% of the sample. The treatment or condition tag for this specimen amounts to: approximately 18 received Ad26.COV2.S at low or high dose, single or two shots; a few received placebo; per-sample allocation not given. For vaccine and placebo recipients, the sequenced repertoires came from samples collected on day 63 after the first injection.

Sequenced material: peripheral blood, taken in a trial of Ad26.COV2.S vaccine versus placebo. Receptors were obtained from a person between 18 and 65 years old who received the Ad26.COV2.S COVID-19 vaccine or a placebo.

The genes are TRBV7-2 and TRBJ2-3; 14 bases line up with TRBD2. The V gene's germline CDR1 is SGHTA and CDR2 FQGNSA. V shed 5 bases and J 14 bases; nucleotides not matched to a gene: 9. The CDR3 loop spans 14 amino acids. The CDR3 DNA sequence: TGTGCCAGCAGCCCAGGACTAGCGGGGGGTCTTTCGTATTTT. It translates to CASSPGLAGGLSYF.

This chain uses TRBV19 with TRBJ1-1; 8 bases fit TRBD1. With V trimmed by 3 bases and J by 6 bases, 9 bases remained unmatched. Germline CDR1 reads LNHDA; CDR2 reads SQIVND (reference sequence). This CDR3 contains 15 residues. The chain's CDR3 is CASSIPGQAGAEAFF. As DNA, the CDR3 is TGTGCCAGTAGTATCCCGGGACAGGCGGGAGCTGAAGCTTTCTTT. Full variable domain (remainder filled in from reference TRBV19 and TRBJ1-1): DGGITQSPKYLFRKEGQNVTLSCEQNLNHDAMYWYRQDPGQGLRLIYYSQIVNDFQKGDIAEGYSVSREKKESFPLTVTSAQKNPTAFYLCASSIPGQAGAEAFFGQGTRLTVV.

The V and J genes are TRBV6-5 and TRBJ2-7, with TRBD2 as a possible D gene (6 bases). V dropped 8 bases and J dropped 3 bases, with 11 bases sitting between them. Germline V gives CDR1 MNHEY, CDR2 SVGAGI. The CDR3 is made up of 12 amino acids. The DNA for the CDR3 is TGTGCCAGCTCAGGAGGGGACTACGAGCAGTACTTC. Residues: CASSGGDYEQYF.

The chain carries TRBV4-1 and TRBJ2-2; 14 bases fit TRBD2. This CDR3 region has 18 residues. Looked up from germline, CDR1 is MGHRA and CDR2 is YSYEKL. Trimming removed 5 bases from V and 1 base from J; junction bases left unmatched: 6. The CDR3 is CASSLRTSGGMNTGELFF. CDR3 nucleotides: TGCGCCAGCAGCTTACGGACTAGCGGGGGGATGAACACCGGGGAGCTGTTTTTT.

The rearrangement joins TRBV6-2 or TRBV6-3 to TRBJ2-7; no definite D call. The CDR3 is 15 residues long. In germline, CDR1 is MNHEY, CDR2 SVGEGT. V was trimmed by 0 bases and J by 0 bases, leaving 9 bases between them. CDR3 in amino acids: CASSYSGKSSYEQYF. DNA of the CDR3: TGTGCCAGCAGTTACTCGGGCAAGAGCTCCTACGAGCAGTACTTC.

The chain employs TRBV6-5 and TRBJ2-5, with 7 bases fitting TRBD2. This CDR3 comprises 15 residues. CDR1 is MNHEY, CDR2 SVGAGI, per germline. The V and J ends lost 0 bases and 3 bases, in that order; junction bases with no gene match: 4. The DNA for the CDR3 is TGTGCCAGCAGTTACTCTATCGCGGGAGAAGAGACCCAGTACTTC. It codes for CASSYSIAGEETQYF.

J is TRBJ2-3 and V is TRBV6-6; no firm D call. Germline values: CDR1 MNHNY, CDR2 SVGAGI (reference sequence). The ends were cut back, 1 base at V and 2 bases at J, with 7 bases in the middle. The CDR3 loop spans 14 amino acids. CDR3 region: CASSYLVDTDTQYF. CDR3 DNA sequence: TGTGCCAGCAGTTACTTAGTAGACACAGATACGCAGTATTTT.

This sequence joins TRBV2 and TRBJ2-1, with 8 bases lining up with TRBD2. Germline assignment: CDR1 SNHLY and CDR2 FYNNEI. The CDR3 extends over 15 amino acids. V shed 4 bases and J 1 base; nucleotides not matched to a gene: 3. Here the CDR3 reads CASSGTSPSYNEQFF. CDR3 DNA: TGTGCCAGCAGTGGGACTAGCCCTTCCTACAATGAGCAGTTCTTC. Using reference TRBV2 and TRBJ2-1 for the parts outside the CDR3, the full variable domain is EPEVTQTPSHQVTQMGQEVILRCVPISNHLYFYWYRQILGQKVEFLVSFYNNEISEKSEIFDDQFSVERPDGSNFTLKIRSTKLEDSAMYFCASSGTSPSYNEQFFGPGTRLTVL.

CDR3: CASSQAAGGSYDTQYF. Here the CDR3 DNA reads TGCGCCAGCAGCCAAGCGGCAGGGGGATCATACGATACGCAGTATTTT. V gene TRBV4-3 combines with J gene TRBJ2-3; 7 nucleotides align to TRBD1. Germline CDR1 and CDR2: LGHNA and YSLEER. The length of the CDR3 is 16 residues. Losses at the gene ends were 1 base for V and 6 bases for J; bases not matched to a gene: 10.

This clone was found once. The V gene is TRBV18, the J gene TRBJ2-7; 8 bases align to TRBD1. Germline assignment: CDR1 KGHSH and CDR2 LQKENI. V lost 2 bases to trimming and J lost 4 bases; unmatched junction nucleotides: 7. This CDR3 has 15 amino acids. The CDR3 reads CASSPSGQGRYEQYF. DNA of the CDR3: TGTGCCAGCTCACCATCCGGACAGGGAAGGTACGAGCAGTACTTC.

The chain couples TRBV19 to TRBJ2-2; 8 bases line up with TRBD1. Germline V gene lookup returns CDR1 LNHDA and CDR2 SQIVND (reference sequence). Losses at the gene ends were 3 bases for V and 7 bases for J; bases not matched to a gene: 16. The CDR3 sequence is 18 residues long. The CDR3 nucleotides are TGTGCCAGTAGTATGAACTTAATTTTTAGGACAGGGCACGGGGAGCTGTTTTTT. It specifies CASSMNLIFRTGHGELFF.

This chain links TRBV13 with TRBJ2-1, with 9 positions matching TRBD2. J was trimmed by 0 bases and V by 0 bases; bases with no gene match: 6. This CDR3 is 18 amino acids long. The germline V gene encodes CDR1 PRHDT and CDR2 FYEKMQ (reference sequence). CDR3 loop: CASSLGQGGGVSYNEQFF. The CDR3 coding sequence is TGTGCCAGCAGCTTAGGCCAGGGCGGGGGGGTCTCCTACAATGAGCAGTTCTTC. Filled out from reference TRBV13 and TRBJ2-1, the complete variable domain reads AAGVIQSPRHLIKEKRETATLKCYPIPRHDTVYWYQQGPGQDPQFLISFYEKMQSDKGSIPDRFSAQQFSDYHSELNMSSLELGDSALYFCASSLGQGGGVSYNEQFFGPGTRLTVL.

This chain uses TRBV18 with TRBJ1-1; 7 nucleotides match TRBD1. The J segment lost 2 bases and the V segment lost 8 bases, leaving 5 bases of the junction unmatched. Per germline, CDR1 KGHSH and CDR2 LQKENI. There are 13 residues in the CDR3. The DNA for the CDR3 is TGTGCCAGCCGGGGACAGCCAAACACTGAAGCTTTCTTT. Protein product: CASRGQPNTEAFF.

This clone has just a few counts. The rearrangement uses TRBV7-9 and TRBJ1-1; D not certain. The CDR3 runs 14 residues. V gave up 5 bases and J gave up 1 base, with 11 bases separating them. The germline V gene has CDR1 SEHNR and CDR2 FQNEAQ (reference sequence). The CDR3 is CASSVNRGNTEAFF. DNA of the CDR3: TGTGCCAGCAGCGTTAATCGTGGGAACACTGAAGCTTTCTTT.

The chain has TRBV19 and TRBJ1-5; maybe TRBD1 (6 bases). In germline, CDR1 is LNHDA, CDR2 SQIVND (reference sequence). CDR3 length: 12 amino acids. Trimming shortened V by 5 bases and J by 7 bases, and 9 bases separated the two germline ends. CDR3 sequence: CASSEDRQPQHF. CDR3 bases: TGTGCCAGTAGTGAGGACAGACAGCCCCAGCATTTT. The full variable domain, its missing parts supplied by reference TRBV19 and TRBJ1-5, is DGGITQSPKYLFRKEGQNVTLSCEQNLNHDAMYWYRQDPGQGLRLIYYSQIVNDFQKGDIAEGYSVSREKKESFPLTVTSAQKNPTAFYLCASSEDRQPQHFGDGTRLSIL.

CDR3 amino acids: CASRWTSGEYTQYF. As DNA, the CDR3 is TGTGCCAGCCGTTGGACTAGCGGAGAATATACGCAGTATTTT. The rearrangement uses TRBV27 and TRBJ2-3, with 10 bases that match TRBD2. The germline gives CDR1 MNHEY, CDR2 SMNVEV (reference sequence). V shed 8 bases and J 7 bases; nucleotides not matched to a gene: 9. The CDR3 totals 14 residues.

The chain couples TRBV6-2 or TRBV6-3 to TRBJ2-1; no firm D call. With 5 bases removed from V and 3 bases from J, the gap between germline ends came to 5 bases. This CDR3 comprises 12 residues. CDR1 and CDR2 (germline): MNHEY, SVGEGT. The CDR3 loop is CASSRNYNEQFF. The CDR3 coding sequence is TGTGCCAGCAGTCGTAACTACAATGAGCAGTTCTTC.